This entry is about one TCR beta chain. This sample was included in a study of blood T cell repertoires in COVID-19. Study-wide context: Specimens from acute and convalescent COVID-19 originated in the United States, Italy and Spain. T cells, B-cell-depleted T cells, or PBMCs provided the cDNA or gDNA that served as material.

The ends were cut back, 3 bases at V and 2 bases at J, with 6 bases in the middle. The CDR3 consists of 13 residues. Germline V gene data show CDR1 as KGHDR and CDR2 as SFDVKD. The authors' processing: Amplification of reference gene primers provided the estimated nucleated cell counts. Produced via immunoSEQ multiplex PCR; TCRdb's table is partial and in-frame only. The DNA gave D and trimming, while V, J and clone size come from that table. The sample lists tens of thousands of clones; 75% to 85% were seen once. This TCR was recovered from a human donor in a cohort sampled during active COVID-19. Material: peripheral blood. The V and J genes are TRBV24-1 and TRBJ1-1; no reliable D call. The CDR3 loop is CATSDRGNTEAFF. CDR3 DNA sequence: TGTGCCACCAGTGATAGAGGAAACACTGAAGCTTTCTTT.